The following is a TCR beta chain sequence with its context. The data were obtained in a study of cytomegalovirus exposure and HLA in healthy donors. V lost 2 bases, J lost 4 bases, and 11 bases lay in between. Germline V CDR1 and CDR2: MNHEY, SMNVEV (reference sequence). The CDR3 contains 14 residues. Nominally healthy donors provided the samples, though records likely missed some immune exposures. 60 Vbeta and 13 Jbeta primers were used in PCR. TCRdb's copy holds only in-frame clones and misses some; the assay was immunoSEQ multiplex PCR. The sample lists under 200,000 clones, just under 80% occurring once.

V is TRBV27 and J is TRBJ1-1, with D tentatively TRBD1 (5 bases). Sequencing used PBMCs. This sequence was found in a woman between 45 and 60 years old in good health and CMV-seropositive. Here the CDR3 DNA reads TGTGCCAGCAGTTTACAGGGATTGGGCACTGAAGCTTTCTTT. It encodes CASSLQGLGTEAFF.